Shown below are 21 T cell receptor beta chains from a single sample sequenced in a study of beta chain features in type 1 diabetes. Study-wide findings and caveats: Moderate but significant shortening of TCRB CDR3s was recorded in all four CD4+ subsets from Type 1 diabetes patients.

No antigen has been identified for these receptors. Since all of the isolated RNA was reverse transcribed, expressed TCRB transcripts were what got sequenced. Sequenced by immunoSEQ multiplex PCR; TCRdb stores in-frame clones only, minus some. The sample has about 270,000 clones, roughly an eighth seen once. Sequenced input: naive CD4+ T cells from blood. Source of these receptors: a man in his thirties or forties with type 1 diabetes.

The rearrangement links TRBV7-3 to TRBJ2-3; TRBD2 matches at 12 bases. Germline assignment: CDR1 SGHTA and CDR2 FQGTGA. The CDR3 extends over 15 amino acids. The ends lost 4 bases at V and 3 bases at J; junction bases unmatched: 2. CDR3 in DNA: TGTGCCAGCAGCTACGGACTAGCGGGAACAGATACGCAGTATTTT. It encodes CASSYGLAGTDTQYF.

The J gene is TRBJ2-3, the V gene TRBV18; 9 bases are a match to TRBD1. After removal of 5 bases from V and 2 bases from J, the junction contained 14 bases not matched to a gene. Germline assignment: CDR1 KGHSH and CDR2 LQKENI. CDR3 length: 18 residues. CDR3 sequence: CASSTYPGTGPSTDTQYF. CDR3 bases: TGTGCCAGCTCAACATATCCCGGGACAGGGCCGTCCACAGATACGCAGTATTTT.

The chain joins TRBV7-9 to TRBJ2-7, with TRBD1 matching 7 bases. V shed 5 bases and J 6 bases; nucleotides not matched to a gene: 10. From germline, CDR1 is SEHNR and CDR2 FQNEAQ (reference sequence). The CDR3 is made up of 14 amino acids. CDR3 amino acids: CASSPSDRTGEQYF. As DNA, the CDR3 is TGTGCCAGCAGCCCCTCGGACAGGACAGGCGAGCAGTACTTC.

The chain is built from TRBV2 and TRBJ1-1; TRBD1 matches at 11 bases. The CDR3 totals 15 residues. Germline V CDR1 and CDR2: SNHLY, FYNNEI. Trimming cost V 3 bases and J 5 bases; bases outside gene matches: 5. CDR3: CASSERTGGRTEAFF. The DNA for the CDR3 is TGTGCCAGCAGTGAGAGGACAGGGGGCAGAACTGAAGCTTTCTTT. The whole variable domain, remainder taken from reference TRBV2 and TRBJ1-1, is EPEVTQTPSHQVTQMGQEVILRCVPISNHLYFYWYRQILGQKVEFLVSFYNNEISEKSEIFDDQFSVERPDGSNFTLKIRSTKLEDSAMYFCASSERTGGRTEAFFGQGTRLTVV.

V gene TRBV27 combines with J gene TRBJ2-7; 10 bases match TRBD2. The CDR3 sequence is 14 residues long. Germline CDR1 MNHEY, CDR2 SMNVEV (reference sequence). The V gene end was trimmed by 5 bases and the J gene end by 0 bases; junction bases not matched to a gene: 1. CDR3 sequence reads: CASSASGSSYEQYF. The CDR3, as DNA: TGTGCCAGCAGTGCTAGCGGGAGCTCCTACGAGCAGTACTTC.

This clone appeared a few times. The chain has TRBV7-9 and TRBJ1-2, with no clear D. The CDR3 totals 15 residues. CDR1 is SEHNR and CDR2 is FQNEAQ in the germline V gene (reference sequence). Trimming pared 5 bases from V and 5 bases from J, leaving 18 bases between. The CDR3 sequence: CASSLPGLPRYGYTF. The CDR3 coding sequence is TGTGCCAGCAGCCTACCGGGTCTCCCAAGGTATGGCTACACCTTC.

This clone was seen more than once but under ten times. The V and J genes are TRBV2 and TRBJ2-3; 11 nucleotides align to TRBD2. V was clipped by 5 bases and J by 4 bases; unmatched bases: 5. CDR1 and CDR2 from the germline V gene are SNHLY and FYNNEI. CDR3 length: 15 amino acids. The CDR3 is CASSPSGRLADTQYF. CDR3 coding DNA: TGTGCCAGCAGTCCTAGCGGGAGGCTCGCAGATACGCAGTATTTT.

This clone was observed a handful of times. The V call is TRBV5-4, the J call TRBJ2-7; 7 nucleotides align to TRBD1. Looked up from germline, CDR1 is SGHNT and CDR2 is YYREEE (reference sequence). CDR3 size: 15 residues. With 7 bases clipped from V and 0 bases from J, the junction kept 10 bases outside the gene matches. CDR3 in amino acids: CASRRGQTLSYEQYF. The CDR3 DNA is TGTGCCAGCCGACGGGGACAGACTCTCTCCTACGAGCAGTACTTC.

V is TRBV4-2 and J is TRBJ2-1; possible D gene TRBD1, 5 bases. CDR1 LGHNA and CDR2 YNFKEQ come from the germline V gene. Trimming removed 0 bases from V and 7 bases from J, with 10 bases in between. The CDR3 extends over 14 amino acids. DNA for the CDR3: TGTGCCAGCAGCCAAGATGGGGCATATAATGAGCAGTTCTTC. Its translation is CASSQDGAYNEQFF.

The table lists this clone with a few counts. This sequence joins TRBV28 and TRBJ2-7, with D hard to call. CDR1 and CDR2 from the germline V gene are MDHEN and SYDVKM. V was shortened by 7 bases and J by 7 bases, with 20 bases between the two germline ends. This CDR3 comprises 14 residues. The CDR3 spells CASTARPFSGEQYF. Written as DNA, the CDR3 is TGTGCCAGCACCGCTAGGCCCTTCTCGGGTGAGCAGTACTTC.

The chain joins TRBV7-9 to TRBJ2-5; 7 nucleotides line up with TRBD1. The J segment lost 10 bases and the V segment lost 5 bases, leaving 13 bases of the junction unmatched. The CDR3 totals 14 residues. CDR1 and CDR2 (germline): SEHNR, FQNEAQ (reference sequence). DNA of the CDR3: TGTGCCAGCAGCCCGCAAACTGGACAGGCAGGCCAGTACTTC. This encodes CASSPQTGQAGQYF.

The table lists this clone with a few counts. The CDR3 sequence: CASSFLAGGSDTQYF. Written as DNA, the CDR3 is TGCGCCAGCAGCTTCCTAGCGGGAGGATCAGATACGCAGTATTTT. The V call is TRBV5-1, the J call TRBJ2-3; 11 nucleotides line up with TRBD2. This CDR3 spans 15 amino acids. Germline CDR1 and CDR2: SGHRS and YFSETQ. V lost 2 bases, J lost 4 bases, and 3 bases stayed unmatched.

This clone has a handful of counts. J is TRBJ1-4 and V is TRBV19; 8 bases fit TRBD1. Germline CDR1 LNHDA, CDR2 SQIVND (reference sequence). The CDR3 runs 14 residues. The V gene end was trimmed by 8 bases and the J gene end by 6 bases; junction bases not matched to a gene: 8. Here the CDR3 reads CASRQTGADEKLFF. CDR3 bases: TGTGCCAGTCGGCAGACAGGGGCGGATGAAAAACTGTTTTTT.

This clone was recorded a few times. V is TRBV5-1 and J is TRBJ2-1; the D is unclear. This CDR3 has 11 residues. The V gene lost 5 bases and the J gene lost 5 bases, with 5 bases spanning the gap. Germline assignment: CDR1 SGHRS and CDR2 YFSETQ. The DNA of the CDR3 is TGCGCCAGCAGTCTCGACAATGAGCAGTTCTTC. This codes for CASSLDNEQFF.

The rearrangement links TRBV19 to TRBJ2-7; D perhaps matches TRBD1 (5 bases). V was shortened by 4 bases and J by 3 bases, with 10 bases between the two germline ends. The CDR3 contains 13 residues. CDR1 is LNHDA and CDR2 is SQIVND in the germline V gene (reference sequence). CDR3 in amino acids: CASSKGFFYEQYF. CDR3 bases: TGTGCCAGTAGTAAGGGGTTCTTCTACGAGCAGTACTTC.

The chain links TRBV2 to TRBJ1-5; the D is unclear. The V end lost 7 bases, the J end lost 5 bases, and 15 bases lay between the germline ends. In germline, CDR1 is SNHLY, CDR2 FYNNEI. The CDR3 length is 14 residues. Written as DNA, the CDR3 is TGTGCCAGCACTCTGAACTTACGGGATCAGCCCCAGCATTTT. It codes for CASTLNLRDQPQHF. Full variable domain (outside the CDR3, taken from reference TRBV2 and TRBJ1-5): EPEVTQTPSHQVTQMGQEVILRCVPISNHLYFYWYRQILGQKVEFLVSFYNNEISEKSEIFDDQFSVERPDGSNFTLKIRSTKLEDSAMYFCASTLNLRDQPQHFGDGTRLSIL.

The chain uses TRBV5-1 and TRBJ2-1; 10 bases are shared with TRBD2. V lost 2 bases, J lost 10 bases, and 6 bases stayed unmatched. In germline, CDR1 is SGHRS, CDR2 YFSETQ. CDR3 length: 14 amino acids. In DNA, the CDR3 is TGCGCCAGCAGCTTTTCTAGCGGGAGAACAGAGCAGTTCTTC. It encodes CASSFSSGRTEQFF.

The genes are TRBV6-4 and TRBJ2-2; 8 bases are shared with TRBD1. This CDR3 is built from 14 residues. V trimming: 4 bases; J trimming: 4 bases; junction bases outside the gene matches: 2. CDR1 is MRHNA and CDR2 is SNTAGT in the germline V gene. As DNA, the CDR3 is TGTGCCAGCAGTGGACAGGGGAGCACCGGGGAGCTGTTTTTT. This gives the protein CASSGQGSTGELFF.

The chain combines TRBV10-3 with TRBJ2-7; TRBD2 might be the D (6 bases). Trimming removed 8 bases at V and 0 bases at J, with 14 bases between. This CDR3 has 14 amino acids. Looked up from germline, CDR1 is ENHRY and CDR2 is SYGVKD. The CDR3 here is CAIGAGGSSYEQYF. For the CDR3, the DNA is TGTGCCATCGGGGCTGGGGGGAGCTCCTACGAGCAGTACTTC.

This clone has just a few counts. The same CDR3 arises from other DNA sequences in this sample as well. This sequence joins TRBV28 and TRBJ2-7, with no clear D. V was trimmed by 1 base and J by 7 bases, leaving 5 bases between them. The length of the CDR3 is 11 residues. CDR1 and CDR2 from the germline V gene are MDHEN and SYDVKM. CDR3: CASSLSREQYF. In DNA, the CDR3 is TGTGCCAGCAGTTTATCGCGGGAGCAGTACTTC.

This rearrangement joins TRBV27 to TRBJ2-3; 10 positions match TRBD2. This CDR3 contains 16 residues. The germline gives CDR1 MNHEY, CDR2 SMNVEV (reference sequence). Trimming removed 6 bases from V and 0 bases from J; junction bases left unmatched: 6. CDR3 coding DNA: TGTGCCAGCAGGAGGACTAGCGGTACTAGCACAGATACGCAGTATTTT. This translates into CASRRTSGTSTDTQYF.